Only one count was recorded for the clone carrying this T cell receptor beta chain. The data were taken from a study of T cell responses to AZD1222 COVID-19 vaccine. Germline lookup yields CDR1 SGHTS and CDR2 YDEGEE. The CDR3 is 12 amino acids. J lost 16 bases, V lost 2 bases, and 4 bases had no gene match. Measured with immunoSEQ multiplex PCR; TCRdb has only the in-frame clones, and not every one. The sample has 120,000 to 150,000 clones; about 91% are singletons. The starting material was peripheral blood, obtained on day 0 of AZD1222 vaccination. This sequence was found in an adult in good health. The chain links TRBV5-8 to TRBJ1-5; 12 bases are shared with TRBD1. The CDR3 protein is CASSFPGQGAHF. CDR3 coding DNA: TGTGCCAGCAGCTTCCCGGGACAGGGGGCCCATTTT.